The 5 T cell receptor beta chains given below trace back to one sample, sequenced in a study of early T cells in non-severe SARS-CoV-2 infection. TCRdb re-called the 5' RACE reads with MiXCR, one entry per CDR3 protein. The sample includes about 67,000 distinct CDR3 sequences, 11% of them seen just once. Specimen: whole blood. Source of these receptors: an adult who was a healthcare worker with PCR-confirmed SARS-CoV-2 infection or an uninfected control (not recorded which).

Note on this clonotype: One end of the junction fails to match germline, which may point to a read error. The chain's CDR3 is CASSFSGPETQYF. CDR3 in DNA: TGTGCTAGCAGCTTCTCCGGGCCGGAGACCCAGTACTTC. The chain uses TRBV7-7 and TRBJ2-5; D remains ambiguous. Looked up from germline, CDR1 is SSHAT and CDR2 is FNYEAQ (reference sequence). CDR3 length equals 13 residues.

This clonotype was detected a few times. The chain joins TRBV5-4 to TRBJ2-7; D might be TRBD1 (5 bases). The CDR3 spans 14 residues. Germline assignment: CDR1 SGHNT and CDR2 YYREEE (reference sequence). The V and J ends lost 1 base and 5 bases respectively, with 13 bases between them. The CDR3 nucleotides are TGTGCCAGCAGCTTGCCGCCACACAGGAACGAGCAGTACTTC. As protein: CASSLPPHRNEQYF.

Of note for this clonotype: A much larger clone lies a single base off, so this may be a read error. The chain combines TRBV6-1 with TRBJ2-5; D ambiguous. Germline CDR1 MNHNS, CDR2 SASEGT. V was shortened by 6 bases and J by 5 bases, with 7 bases between the two germline ends. The CDR3 has 11 amino acids. The CDR3 sequence is CASRGPETQYF. The CDR3 region has the DNA TGTGCCAGCAGAGGTCCGGAGACCCAGTACTTC.

This clonotype has ten or more counts. The chain joins TRBV5-5 to TRBJ1-4; a weak D match, TRBD1 (5 bases). The CDR3 loop spans 14 amino acids. Trimming took off 6 bases at V and 2 bases at J, with 11 bases between the two ends. Germline V CDR1 and CDR2: SGHKS, YYEKEE (reference sequence). CDR3 nucleotide sequence: TGTGCCAGCAACCCGGACACGACTAATGAAAAACTGTTTTTT. This codes for CASNPDTTNEKLFF.

V gene TRBV29-1 combines with J gene TRBJ2-3; D not resolved. Trimming stripped 4 bases from V and 1 base from J, with 9 bases between. This CDR3 comprises 13 residues. Germline loops: CDR1 SQVTM, CDR2 ANQGSEA. This CDR3 reads CSVGSDGTDTQYF. Here the CDR3 DNA reads TGCAGCGTTGGCTCGGATGGCACAGATACGCAGTATTTT.